This is a list of T cell receptor beta chains from one sample in a study of PD-L1 blockade in urothelial cancer. The protocol was immunoSEQ multiplex PCR, while the TCRdb copy is restricted to in-frame clones and leaves out a portion. The sample comprises more than 35,000 clones, around 90% of which are singletons, and under 9.5% rests with the top ten. Sequencing was performed on PBMCs, taken around atezolizumab (anti-PD-L1) treatment. The receptor source for this set is a man aged 70-80 years with urothelial cancer. Each CDR3 is given with its conserved first and last residue. Fields, in order: J gene, V gene, CDR3 protein.

>TRBJ2-2|TRBV5-6
CASSFRQGQLTGELFF
>TRBJ2-4|TRBV19
CASKGLAGDVNGNIQYF
>TRBJ2-7|TRBV28
CASSFGRGVGEQYF
>TRBJ2-3|TRBV6-5
CASRDTGTGIDTQYF
>TRBJ2-2|TRBV5-1
CASTPRQGAGTGELFF
>TRBJ2-3|TRBV11-2
CASRSGGLRTDTQYF
>TRBJ2-2|TRBV30
CAWSGRGHTGELFF
>TRBJ2-2|TRBV6-5
CASSYDARTGGELFF
>TRBJ2-7|TRBV6-5
CASRPGTLGHEQYF
>TRBJ2-1|TRBV27
CASSQTRFTSSYNEQFF
>TRBJ2-5|TRBV9
CASSVGDRRGYQETQYF
>TRBJ2-7|TRBV5-1
CASSSGTSGSSYEQYF
>TRBJ1-1|TRBV5-1
CASSQGYDRGRTEAFF
>TRBJ1-1|TRBV23-1
CASRLRPQDRGNTEAFF
>TRBJ2-6|TRBV18
CASSPLPGAGANVLTF
>TRBJ2-3|TRBV7-3
CASTNGLAGTDTQYF
>TRBJ1-2|TRBV15
CATSRERTEYGYTF
>TRBJ2-7|TRBV5-1
CASSLGRWSASYEQYF
>TRBJ1-2|TRBV9
CASSVGGYYGYTF
>TRBJ2-7|TRBV6-1
CASTPTRLASEQYF
>TRBJ2-1|TRBV19
CASSITGLAVYNEQFF
>TRBJ2-1|TRBV2
CASRGGGLAGFQYNEQFF
>TRBJ1-3|TRBV6-1
CASNQRGFSGNTIYF
>TRBJ2-5|TRBV5-1
CASSSGGPTGETQYF
>TRBJ1-1|TRBV28
CASSITGVTEAFF
>TRBJ2-1|TRBV10-3
CAISSGTSGAYNEQFF